This T cell receptor (beta chain) originates from a study of blood T cells in healthy people across ages. Study in general: Using template switching, researchers captured about one barcoded beta molecule for each two T cells. Study results and caveats: Observed TCR beta diversity showed a strong correlation with the percentage of naive T cells as measured by flow cytometry.

The CDR3 covers 14 residues. The V and J ends lost 3 bases and 5 bases, in that order; junction bases with no gene match: 4. Germline CDR1 reads SGHRS; CDR2 reads YFSETQ. A second 7 to 11 cycle PCR used barcoded and J-beta primers. MiXCR, applied by TCRdb to the 5' RACE reads, yields one record per CDR3 protein. This table has around 970,000 distinct CDR3 sequences, roughly 51% appearing once. This clonotype has a handful of counts. The antigen remains unidentified. Sequenced: blood. This TCR was sampled from a woman aged 55-70 years in good health. The chain combines TRBV5-1 with TRBJ2-1; TRBD2 matches 8 bases. DNA of the CDR3: TGCGCCAGCAGCTGGACTAGCCCTGACAATGAGCAGTTCTTC. This gives the protein CASSWTSPDNEQFF. The whole variable domain, filled in from reference TRBV5-1 and TRBJ2-1, reads KAGVTQTPRYLIKTRGQQVTLSCSPISGHRSVSWYQQTPGQGLQFLFEYFSETQRNKGNFPGRFSGRQFSNSRSEMNVSTLELGDSALYLCASSWTSPDNEQFFGPGTRLTVL.